These 30 T cell receptor beta chains originate from one sample sequenced in a study of blood T cells in healthy people across ages. The use of a sample-barcoded 5' primer and a J-beta primer mix characterized a second PCR of about 7 to 12 cycles. In TCRdb, the 5' RACE reads were re-called with MiXCR into one record per CDR3 protein. The table shows 1.4 million or so distinct CDR3 sequences, with about 42% occurring only once. Sequenced material: blood. These receptors came from a woman aged 18-30 years in good health.

This clonotype has just a few counts. V gene TRBV6-2 or TRBV6-3 combines with J gene TRBJ1-1; no firm D call. The CDR3 is made up of 11 amino acids. CDR1 is MNHEY and CDR2 is SVGEGT in the germline V gene. The V and J ends lost 6 bases and 2 bases respectively, with 4 bases between them. CDR3 region: CASRPNTEAFF. The DNA for the CDR3 is TGTGCCAGCAGACCCAACACTGAAGCTTTCTTT.

V usage is TRBV7-2 and J usage is TRBJ2-4; the match to TRBD1 covers 7 bases. Per the germline V gene, CDR1 is SGHTA and CDR2 is FQGNSA. This CDR3 is built from 14 residues. The trim removed 5 bases at V and 2 bases at J, leaving 3 bases unmatched. Here the CDR3 reads CASSPDRTKNIQYF. The CDR3 DNA is TGTGCCAGCAGCCCGGACAGGACCAAAAACATTCAGTACTTC.

V gene TRBV15 combines with J gene TRBJ1-1, with 10 bases that match TRBD1. Germline CDR1 is LNHNV and CDR2 is YYDKDF (reference sequence). CDR3 length equals 15 residues. The V segment lost 5 bases and the J segment 5 bases; nucleotides outside the gene matches: 8. DNA of the CDR3: TGTGCCACCAGCCCGCACCGGGACAGGGGAACTGAAGCTTTCTTT. Protein: CATSPHRDRGTEAFF.

The rearrangement joins TRBV29-1 to TRBJ2-1; D possibly matches TRBD1 or TRBD2 (5 bases each). The germline V gene has CDR1 SQVTM and CDR2 ANQGSEA. The CDR3 length is 10 residues. Trimming left V 7 bases short and J 9 bases short, with 10 bases between. The CDR3 sequence: CSGWGFEQFF. Written as DNA, the CDR3 is TGCAGCGGGTGGGGGTTTGAGCAGTTCTTC.

The chain carries TRBV7-9 and TRBJ2-7; 8 bases line up with TRBD1. The CDR3 runs to 15 residues. The germline V gene encodes CDR1 SEHNR and CDR2 FQNEAQ (reference sequence). The V and J ends lost 1 base and 6 bases, in that order; junction bases with no gene match: 8. CDR3 protein: CASSLGGTGGREQYF. CDR3 bases: TGTGCCAGCAGCTTAGGGGGGACAGGCGGACGCGAGCAGTACTTC.

This clonotype was found a few times. The gene calls are TRBV6-5 and TRBJ1-1; D is perhaps TRBD1 (5 bases). The CDR3 runs to 14 residues. V gave up 5 bases and J gave up 1 base, with 11 bases separating them. Germline CDR1 and CDR2: MNHEY and SVGAGI. CDR3 nucleotides: TGTGCCAGCAGTGACCCAGGGAAGAACACTGAAGCTTTCTTT. The encoded protein is CASSDPGKNTEAFF.

The rearrangement uses TRBV2 and TRBJ2-4; D gene uncertain. CDR1 and CDR2 (germline): SNHLY, FYNNEI. The CDR3 length is 9 residues. CDR3 DNA sequence: TGTGACACCAGGAATGAGCAGTACTTC. This gives the protein CDTRNEQYF. Looking up the rest from reference TRBV2 and TRBJ2-4 gives the full variable domain: EPEVTQTPSHQVTQMGQEVILRCVPISNHLYFYWYRQILGQKVEFLVSFYNNEISEKSEIFDDQFSVERPDGSNFTLKIRSTKLEDSAMYFCDTRNEQYFGAGTRLSVL.

A remark on this clonotype: A read error may account for a junction end that differs from germline. The rearrangement uses TRBV7-2 and TRBJ2-2, with D perhaps being TRBD1 or TRBD2 (5 bases each). This CDR3 region has 13 residues. Germline CDR1 SGHTA, CDR2 FQGNSA. CDR3 loop: CACSFGTARELFF. The CDR3 nucleotides are TGTGCCTGCAGCTTTGGGACCGCCCGGGAGCTGTTTTTT.

The chain uses TRBV29-1 and TRBJ1-2; D gene ambiguous. This CDR3 spans 15 amino acids. CDR1 SQVTM and CDR2 ANQGSEA come from the germline V gene. Trimming removed 1 base at V and 2 bases at J, with 14 bases between. CDR3 coding DNA: TGCAGCGTTGAAGGCCCCGTAGGGCAGAACTATGGCTACACCTTC. This gives the protein CSVEGPVGQNYGYTF.

This sequence joins TRBV25-1 and TRBJ2-1, with 7 bases fitting TRBD1. The length of the CDR3 is 13 residues. The trim removed 5 bases at V and 4 bases at J, leaving 2 bases unmatched. The germline CDR1 and CDR2 sequences are MGHDK and SYGVNS. CDR3 residues: CASSKQGYNEQFF. The CDR3 DNA reads as TGTGCCAGCAGTAAACAGGGGTACAATGAGCAGTTCTTC.

This clonotype was detected only a few times. This sequence joins TRBV6-6 and TRBJ2-1, with D possibly TRBD2 on 5 matching bases. CDR1 is MNHNY, CDR2 SVGAGI, per germline (reference sequence). V dropped 7 bases and J dropped 3 bases, with 19 bases sitting between them. The length of the CDR3 is 16 residues. The CDR3, as DNA: TGTGCCAGCATAGCGCAGGCCTCCCCCTTCTACAATGAGCAGTTCTTC. Translated: CASIAQASPFYNEQFF.

The gene calls are TRBV24-1 and TRBJ2-3, with TRBD1 as a possible D gene (6 bases). V was clipped by 3 bases and J by 2 bases, with 11 bases between them. The CDR3 totals 15 residues. CDR1 KGHDR and CDR2 SFDVKD come from the germline V gene. The CDR3 sequence: CATSDHRVLTDTQYF. CDR3 sequence (DNA): TGTGCCACCAGTGATCACAGGGTCCTCACAGATACGCAGTATTTT.

This clonotype came up a few times. V gene TRBV15 combines with J gene TRBJ2-1; D is perhaps TRBD2 (5 bases). The DNA end lines up better with TRBJ2-7; the J call may be wrong. Germline-derived CDR1 and CDR2 are LNHNV and YYDKDF (reference sequence). The CDR3 sequence is 16 residues long. The CDR3 sequence: CATSREAPSSYNEQYF. For the CDR3, the DNA is TGTGCCACCAGCAGAGAGGCACCTAGCTCCTACAATGAGCAGTACTTC.

This clonotype was detected many times. The chain joins TRBV20-1 to TRBJ2-4, with 10 positions matching TRBD2. CDR1 is DFQATT, CDR2 SNEGSKA, per germline (reference sequence). V was clipped by 4 bases and J by 6 bases; unmatched bases: 9. The CDR3 loop spans 15 amino acids. CDR3 nucleotides: TGCAGTGCTATCCCTCCGGGACTAGCGATAAACATTCAGTACTTC. Amino acids: CSAIPPGLAINIQYF.

This clonotype was observed a handful of times. V is TRBV20-1 and J is TRBJ2-7; D is possibly TRBD1 (5 bases). The J call may be wrong; the DNA end is better matched by TRBJ2-4. The germline gives CDR1 DFQATT, CDR2 SNEGSKA (reference sequence). CDR3 size: 15 residues. CDR3 DNA sequence: TGCAGTGCTAGGTCCGCAGGGTGGGCCAAAAACATTCAGTACTTC. Its translation: CSARSAGWAKNIQYF.

This clonotype was detected only a few times. A read error is possible here, since a much larger clone lies one base away. The gene calls are TRBV28 and TRBJ2-7; TRBD1 or TRBD2 may be the D gene (5 bases each). V lost 5 bases and J lost 7, with 15 bases in between. CDR1 is MDHEN, CDR2 SYDVKM, per germline. CDR3 length equals 13 residues. The CDR3, as DNA: TGTGCCAGCAGTCCCGGGACCTACAATGAGCAGTACTTC. Amino acids: CASSPGTYNEQYF.

This clonotype was detected a few times. V usage is TRBV20-1 and J usage is TRBJ2-1, with 8 nucleotides matching TRBD2. V dropped 1 base and J dropped 8; count of bases not matched to a gene: 10. This CDR3 has 15 amino acids. Per germline, CDR1 DFQATT and CDR2 SNEGSKA (reference sequence). The DNA for the CDR3 is TGCAGTGCTAGAGCCCCCCAACGGGAGGGCGATGAGCAGTTCTTC. Amino acid sequence: CSARAPQREGDEQFF.

This chain links TRBV20-1 with TRBJ2-3, with TRBD2 as a possible D gene (6 bases). Per the germline V gene, CDR1 is DFQATT and CDR2 is SNEGSKA (reference sequence). The CDR3 consists of 16 residues. V was pared by 6 bases and J by 2 bases, with 21 bases between. As DNA, the CDR3 is TGCAGTGCACTTGACTTCGGGGGAATAAACACAGATACGCAGTATTTT. It translates to CSALDFGGINTDTQYF.

This sequence joins TRBV6-2 or TRBV6-3 and TRBJ2-7; D is perhaps TRBD1 (7 bases). Germline CDR1 is MNHEY and CDR2 is SVGEGT. There are 14 residues in the CDR3. Trimming pared 6 bases from V and 5 bases from J, leaving 17 bases between. The CDR3 DNA reads as TGTGCCAGCAGACCGACAGGGAGGCTGAACGAGCAGTACTTC. It specifies CASRPTGRLNEQYF.

The V gene is TRBV10-3, the J gene TRBJ1-5; D remains ambiguous. This CDR3 contains 14 residues. The germline V and J ends were trimmed by 2 bases and 2 bases, with 7 bases remaining between them. Germline V lookup: CDR1 ENHRY, CDR2 SYGVKD. This CDR3 is CAISEGQGNQPQHF. CDR3 nucleotide sequence: TGTGCCATCAGTGAGGGGCAGGGCAATCAGCCCCAGCATTTT.

Only a few counts were recorded for this clonotype. V is TRBV9 and J is TRBJ2-7, with TRBD1 as a possible D gene (5 bases). CDR3 size: 14 residues. With 3 bases removed from V and 4 bases from J, the gap between germline ends came to 14 bases. CDR1 and CDR2 (germline): SGDLS, YYNGEE. The CDR3 sequence: CASSGLRDTYEQYF. CDR3 bases: TGTGCCAGCAGCGGCCTCAGGGATACTTACGAGCAGTACTTC.

In the case of this clonotype: It is likely a read error, because the conserved phenylalanine at the end of the CDR3 is missing. The V and J genes are TRBV29-1 and TRBJ2-1, with TRBD1 matching over 9 bases. Trimming took 5 bases from V and 2 from J; bases not matched to a gene: 4. From germline, CDR1 is SQVTM and CDR2 ANQGSEA. The length of the CDR3 is 14 residues. The CDR3, as DNA: TGCAGCGTTAACCGGGACAGGGCCTACAATGAGCAGTTCTTA. Translating it yields CSVNRDRAYNEQFL.

The V call is TRBV20-1, the J call TRBJ2-1; D unresolved. The CDR3 has 13 residues. Deletions cut 0 bases from V and 7 bases from J, with 10 bases between. Per the germline V gene, CDR1 is DFQATT and CDR2 is SNEGSKA (reference sequence). The CDR3 region has the DNA TGCAGTGCTAGAGACAGGCCAAGAAATGAGCAGTTCTTC. This gives the protein CSARDRPRNEQFF.

The rearrangement joins TRBV14 to TRBJ2-3; 10 bases fit TRBD2. CDR1 is SGHDN, CDR2 FVKESK, per germline. After removal of 6 bases from V and 4 bases from J, the junction contained 4 bases not matched to a gene. The CDR3 consists of 14 residues. In DNA, the CDR3 is TGTGCCAGCAGAGCTAGCGGGGGCTCAGATACGCAGTATTTT. Protein sequence: CASRASGGSDTQYF.

The chain uses TRBV12-3 or TRBV12-4 and TRBJ1-5; unclear D gene. Trimming removed 5 bases at V and 4 bases at J, with 15 bases between. The CDR3 length is 15 residues. For the CDR3, the DNA is TGTGCCAGCAGTAAGATTCGGCTCGGGAATCAGCCCCAGCATTTT. Translated, it gives CASSKIRLGNQPQHF.

CDR3 amino acids: CASSFPEGTQYF. As DNA, the CDR3 is TGTGCCAGCAGCTTTCCAGAGGGGACCCAGTACTTC. The J gene is TRBJ2-5, the V gene TRBV7-8; D is possibly TRBD2 (5 bases). The CDR3 covers 12 residues. V lost 3 bases to trimming and J lost 7 bases, with 9 bases between them. Germline V gene data show CDR1 as SGHVS and CDR2 as FQNEAQ.

The chain has TRBV3-1 and TRBJ2-2, with TRBD2 matching 14 bases. CDR1 and CDR2 from the germline V gene are LGHDT and YNNKEL (reference sequence). V shed 4 bases and J 3 bases; nucleotides not matched to a gene: 10. This CDR3 has 19 residues. The CDR3 DNA follows: TGTGCCAGCAGCCCGGGACTAGCGGGAGATGGAGTGTACACCGGGGAGCTGTTTTTT. It is translated as CASSPGLAGDGVYTGELFF. Looking up the rest from reference TRBV3-1 and TRBJ2-2 gives the full variable domain: DTAVSQTPKYLVTQMGNDKSIKCEQNLGHDTMYWYKQDSKKFLKIMFSYNNKELIINETVPNRFSPKSPDKAHLNLHINSLELGDSAVYFCASSPGLAGDGVYTGELFFGEGSRLTVL.

The chain joins TRBV29-1 to TRBJ1-1, with D perhaps TRBD1 (6 bases). CDR1 and CDR2 from the germline V gene are SQVTM and ANQGSEA. CDR3 length equals 15 residues. V lost 6 bases and J 1 base, leaving 18 bases between the germline ends. The CDR3 region is CSVFGQRPSNTEAFF. CDR3 in DNA: TGCAGCGTATTTGGACAGCGGCCTTCGAACACTGAAGCTTTCTTT.

This chain links TRBV6-5 with TRBJ2-5, with no clear D. V lost 2 bases to trimming and J lost 1 base, with 20 bases between them. CDR1 is MNHEY and CDR2 is SVGAGI in the germline V gene. The CDR3 totals 18 residues. The CDR3 DNA is TGTGCCAGCAGTTACCCCCTCGAACCGACAACGTCCCAAGAGACCCAGTACTTC. Protein product: CASSYPLEPTTSQETQYF.

This sequence joins TRBV27 and TRBJ2-7, with TRBD2 identical over 7 bases. The CDR3 is 14 residues long. J was trimmed by 4 bases and V by 6 bases; bases with no gene match: 9. Per germline, CDR1 MNHEY and CDR2 SMNVEV (reference sequence). DNA of the CDR3: TGTGCCAGCAGCGGCGCGGGAGTTCCATACGAGCAGTACTTC. Translation: CASSGAGVPYEQYF.